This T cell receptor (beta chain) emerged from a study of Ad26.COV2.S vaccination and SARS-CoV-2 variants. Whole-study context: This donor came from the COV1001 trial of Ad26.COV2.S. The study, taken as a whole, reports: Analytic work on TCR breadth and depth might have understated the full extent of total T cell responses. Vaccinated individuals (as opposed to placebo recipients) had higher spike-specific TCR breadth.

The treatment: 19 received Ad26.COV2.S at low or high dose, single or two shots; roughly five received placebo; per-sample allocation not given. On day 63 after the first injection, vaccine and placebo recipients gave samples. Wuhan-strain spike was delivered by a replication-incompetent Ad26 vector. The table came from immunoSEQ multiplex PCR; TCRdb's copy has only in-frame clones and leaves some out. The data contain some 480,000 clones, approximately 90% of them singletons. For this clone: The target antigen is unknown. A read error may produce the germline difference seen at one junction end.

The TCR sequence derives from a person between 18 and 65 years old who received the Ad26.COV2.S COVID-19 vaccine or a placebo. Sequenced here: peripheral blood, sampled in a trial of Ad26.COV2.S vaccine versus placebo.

The CDR3 DNA reads TGTGCCAGCAGTCTAGCGGCCTACAATGAGCAGTTCTTC. Protein: CASSLAAYNEQFF. The chain recombines TRBV12-3 or TRBV12-4 with TRBJ2-1, with TRBD2 matching 7 bases. The CDR3 consists of 13 residues.